These 10 T cell receptor beta chains originate from one sample sequenced in a study of early T cells in non-severe SARS-CoV-2 infection. TCRdb re-called the 5' RACE reads through MiXCR, storing one row per CDR3 protein. The profile shows 98,000 or so distinct CDR3 sequences, 9.5% to 15% of them singletons. Sequenced here: whole blood, sampled at baseline. These receptor sequences come from an adult who was a healthcare worker with PCR-confirmed SARS-CoV-2 infection or an uninfected control (not recorded which).

This sequence joins TRBV12-3 or TRBV12-4 and TRBJ2-1; D gene uncertain. Trimming removed 1 base at V and 0 bases at J, with 7 bases between. This CDR3 has 15 amino acids. This chain's CDR3 is CASSLVRSSYNEQFF. The DNA for the CDR3 is TGTGCCAGCAGTTTAGTTCGCAGCTCCTACAATGAGCAGTTCTTC.

In nucleotides, the CDR3 is TGTGCCAGCAGCGTAGTCGGGACTCTCTACGAGCAGTACTTC. Translation: CASSVVGTLYEQYF. This chain connects TRBV9 to TRBJ2-7; weak D call: TRBD2 (6 bases). With 0 bases removed from V and 3 bases from J, the gap between germline ends came to 10 bases. CDR3 length: 14 residues. Germline CDR1 SGDLS, CDR2 YYNGEE.

This chain connects TRBV5-5 to TRBJ2-1, with 10 nucleotides matching TRBD2. There are 18 residues in the CDR3. With 0 bases clipped from V and 2 bases from J, the junction kept 8 bases outside the gene matches. Germline CDR1 and CDR2: SGHKS and YYEKEE (reference sequence). Here the CDR3 reads CASSLELAGAPPYNEQFF. The CDR3 DNA is TGTGCCAGCAGCTTGGAGCTAGCGGGGGCACCCCCCTACAATGAGCAGTTCTTC.

The chain uses TRBV3-1 and TRBJ1-5; possibly TRBD1 for D (5 bases). Germline V CDR1 and CDR2: LGHDT, YNNKEL (reference sequence). V was trimmed by 1 base and J by 6 bases, leaving 10 bases between them. The CDR3 runs to 14 residues. The CDR3 loop reads CASSQGRGFQPQHF. In DNA form, the CDR3 reads TGTGCCAGCAGCCAAGGCCGGGGCTTTCAGCCCCAGCATTTT.

The V call is TRBV7-8, the J call TRBJ2-1, with 12 bases aligning to TRBD2. Germline CDR1 SGHVS, CDR2 FQNEAQ. V trimming: 0 bases; J trimming: 5 bases; junction bases outside the gene matches: 8. The CDR3 spans 18 residues. CDR3 amino acids: CASSLARTSGTFDNEQFF. In DNA, the CDR3 is TGTGCCAGCAGCTTAGCCCGGACTAGCGGGACCTTCGACAATGAGCAGTTCTTC.

The V gene is TRBV28, the J gene TRBJ2-2; D call uncertain. Germline CDR1 is MDHEN and CDR2 is SYDVKM. The CDR3 extends over 11 amino acids. V lost 1 base and J lost 8, with 2 bases in between. The CDR3 DNA reads as TGTGCCAGCAGTTTATTAGGGGAGCTGTTTTTT. It codes for CASSLLGELFF.

This clonotype was seen only a few times. The chain combines TRBV19 with TRBJ1-4; weak D call: TRBD1 (5 bases). From germline, CDR1 is LNHDA and CDR2 SQIVND (reference sequence). V was pared by 6 bases and J by 5 bases, with 13 bases between. The CDR3 sequence is 14 residues long. The CDR3 loop is CASSVRDGNEKLFF. In nucleotides, the CDR3 is TGTGCCAGTAGCGTCCGGGACGGGAATGAAAAACTGTTTTTT.

This sequence joins TRBV7-6 and TRBJ2-2; perhaps TRBD2 as D (5 bases). The CDR3 loop spans 15 amino acids. With 5 bases removed from V and 7 bases from J, the gap between germline ends came to 17 bases. Germline CDR1 reads SGHVS; CDR2 reads FNYEAQ. For the CDR3, the DNA is TGTGCCAGCAGCCCGCACGGGGATCTTAGCGGGGAGCTGTTTTTT. This codes for CASSPHGDLSGELFF.

This clonotype has just a few counts. The chain couples TRBV5-1 to TRBJ1-4; unclear D gene. The CDR3 has 14 residues. In germline, CDR1 is SGHRS, CDR2 YFSETQ. V lost 4 bases and J lost 5, with 12 bases in between. The CDR3 loop reads CASSLGLINEKLFF. The CDR3 region has the DNA TGCGCCAGCAGCCTAGGACTGATAAATGAAAAACTGTTTTTT. The full variable domain, in which reference TRBV5-1 and TRBJ1-4 provide the parts outside the CDR3, is KAGVTQTPRYLIKTRGQQVTLSCSPISGHRSVSWYQQTPGQGLQFLFEYFSETQRNKGNFPGRFSGRQFSNSRSEMNVSTLELGDSALYLCASSLGLINEKLFFGSGTQLSVL.

This clonotype was seen only a few times. This chain connects TRBV5-5 to TRBJ2-3; TRBD1 agrees at 9 bases. This CDR3 comprises 17 residues. J gave up 1 base and V 9 bases, and 15 bases lay outside the gene matches. CDR1 is SGHKS, CDR2 YYEKEE, per germline (reference sequence). This CDR3 reads CATTDSIWTGGTDTQYF. CDR3 DNA sequence: TGTGCCACCACCGATTCCATTTGGACAGGGGGCACAGATACGCAGTATTTT.